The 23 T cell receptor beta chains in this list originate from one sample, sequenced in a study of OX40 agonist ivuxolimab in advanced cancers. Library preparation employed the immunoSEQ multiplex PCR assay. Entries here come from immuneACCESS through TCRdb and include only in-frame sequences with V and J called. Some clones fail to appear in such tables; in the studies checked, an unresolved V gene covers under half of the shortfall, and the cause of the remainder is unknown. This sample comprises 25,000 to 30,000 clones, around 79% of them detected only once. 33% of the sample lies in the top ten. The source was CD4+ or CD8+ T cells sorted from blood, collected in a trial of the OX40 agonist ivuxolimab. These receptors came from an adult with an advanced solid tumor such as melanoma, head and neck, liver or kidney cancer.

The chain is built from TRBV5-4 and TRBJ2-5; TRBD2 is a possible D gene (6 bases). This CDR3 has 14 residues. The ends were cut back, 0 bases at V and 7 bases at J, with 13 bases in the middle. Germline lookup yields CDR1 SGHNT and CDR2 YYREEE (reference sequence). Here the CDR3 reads CASSLGGKVRTQYF. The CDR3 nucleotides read TGTGCCAGCAGCTTGGGCGGGAAGGTCAGGACCCAGTACTTC. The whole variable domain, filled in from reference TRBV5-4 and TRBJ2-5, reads ETGVTQSPTHLIKTRGQQVTLRCSSQSGHNTVSWYQQALGQGPQFIFQYYREEENGRGNFPPRFSGLQFPNYSSELNVNALELDDSALYLCASSLGGKVRTQYFGPGTRLLVL.

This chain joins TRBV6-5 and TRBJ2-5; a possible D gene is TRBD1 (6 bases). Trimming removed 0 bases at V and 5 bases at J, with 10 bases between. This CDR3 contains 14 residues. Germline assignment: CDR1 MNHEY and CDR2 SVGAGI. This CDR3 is CASSYSRGHETQYF. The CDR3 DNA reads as TGTGCCAGCAGTTACTCTAGGGGACATGAGACCCAGTACTTC.

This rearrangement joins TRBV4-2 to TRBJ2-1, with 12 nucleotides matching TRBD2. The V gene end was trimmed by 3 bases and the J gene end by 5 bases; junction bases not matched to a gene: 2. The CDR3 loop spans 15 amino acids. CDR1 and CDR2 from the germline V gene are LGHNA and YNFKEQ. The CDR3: CASSQRLAGDNEQFF. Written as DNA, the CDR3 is TGTGCCAGCAGCCAGAGACTAGCGGGGGACAATGAGCAGTTCTTC.

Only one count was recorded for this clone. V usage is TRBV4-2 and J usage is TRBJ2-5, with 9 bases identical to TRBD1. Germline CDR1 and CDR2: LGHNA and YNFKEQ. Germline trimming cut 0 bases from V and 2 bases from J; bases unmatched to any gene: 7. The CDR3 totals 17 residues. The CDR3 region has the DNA TGTGCCAGCAGCCAAGATCGCTGGGACAGGGAGCAAGAGACCCAGTACTTC. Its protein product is CASSQDRWDREQETQYF.

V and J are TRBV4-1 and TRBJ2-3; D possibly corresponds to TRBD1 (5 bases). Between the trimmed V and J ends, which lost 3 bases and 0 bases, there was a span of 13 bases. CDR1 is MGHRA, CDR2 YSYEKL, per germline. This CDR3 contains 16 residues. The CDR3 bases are TGCGCCAGCAGCCAGCAACAGGTCCCTAGCACAGATACGCAGTATTTT. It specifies CASSQQQVPSTDTQYF.

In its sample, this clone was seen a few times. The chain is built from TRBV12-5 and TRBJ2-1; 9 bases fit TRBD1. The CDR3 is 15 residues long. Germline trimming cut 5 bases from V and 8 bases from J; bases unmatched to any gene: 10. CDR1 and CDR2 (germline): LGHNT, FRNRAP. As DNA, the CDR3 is TGTGCTAGTGGTCCGGATGGGGACAGGGCTTATGAGCAGTTCTTC. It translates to CASGPDGDRAYEQFF.

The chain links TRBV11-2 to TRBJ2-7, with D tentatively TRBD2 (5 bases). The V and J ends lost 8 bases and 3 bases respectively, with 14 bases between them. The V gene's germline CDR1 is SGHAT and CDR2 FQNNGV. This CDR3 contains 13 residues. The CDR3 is CASEGTNLYEQYF. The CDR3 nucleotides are TGTGCCAGCGAGGGCACGAATCTCTACGAGCAGTACTTC.

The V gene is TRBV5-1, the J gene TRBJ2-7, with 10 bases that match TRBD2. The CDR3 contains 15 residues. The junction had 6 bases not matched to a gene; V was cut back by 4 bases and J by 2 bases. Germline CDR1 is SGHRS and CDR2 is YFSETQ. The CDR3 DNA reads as TGCGCCAGCAGCCCACGGACTAGCGGAACCTACGAGCAGTACTTC. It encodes CASSPRTSGTYEQYF. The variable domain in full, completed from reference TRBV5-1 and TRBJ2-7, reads KAGVTQTPRYLIKTRGQQVTLSCSPISGHRSVSWYQQTPGQGLQFLFEYFSETQRNKGNFPGRFSGRQFSNSRSEMNVSTLELGDSALYLCASSPRTSGTYEQYFGPGTRLTVT.

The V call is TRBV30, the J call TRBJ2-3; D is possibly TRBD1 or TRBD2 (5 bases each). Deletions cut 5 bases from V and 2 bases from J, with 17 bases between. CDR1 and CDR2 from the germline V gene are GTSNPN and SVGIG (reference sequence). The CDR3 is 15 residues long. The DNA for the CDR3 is TGTGCCTGGGGGCCCGGGACCCTAATCACAGATACGCAGTATTTT. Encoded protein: CAWGPGTLITDTQYF.

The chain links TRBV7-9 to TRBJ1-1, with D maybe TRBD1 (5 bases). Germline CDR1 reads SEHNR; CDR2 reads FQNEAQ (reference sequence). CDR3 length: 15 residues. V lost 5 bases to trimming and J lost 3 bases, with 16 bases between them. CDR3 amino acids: CASSHPDKGHTEAFF. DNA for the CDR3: TGTGCCAGCAGCCACCCGGACAAGGGGCACACTGAAGCTTTCTTT.

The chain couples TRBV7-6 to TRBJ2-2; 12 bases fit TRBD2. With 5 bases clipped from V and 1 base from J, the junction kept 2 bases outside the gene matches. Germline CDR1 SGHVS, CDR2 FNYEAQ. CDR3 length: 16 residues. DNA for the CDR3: TGTGCCAGCAGCCGGACTAGCGGGGTGAACACCGGGGAGCTGTTTTTT. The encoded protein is CASSRTSGVNTGELFF.

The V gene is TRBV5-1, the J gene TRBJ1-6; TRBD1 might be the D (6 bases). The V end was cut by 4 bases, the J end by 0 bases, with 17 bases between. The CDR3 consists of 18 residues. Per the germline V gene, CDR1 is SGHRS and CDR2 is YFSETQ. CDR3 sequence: CASSLYPLDSSYNSPLHF. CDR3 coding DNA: TGCGCCAGCAGCCTCTATCCCCTGGACAGCTCCTATAATTCACCCCTCCACTTT.

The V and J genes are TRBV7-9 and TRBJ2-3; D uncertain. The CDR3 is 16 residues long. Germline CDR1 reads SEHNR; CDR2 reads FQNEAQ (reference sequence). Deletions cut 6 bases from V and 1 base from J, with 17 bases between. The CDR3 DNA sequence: TGTGCCAGCAGTCGCCAACGGGCCCTTGGCACAGATACGCAGTATTTT. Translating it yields CASSRQRALGTDTQYF. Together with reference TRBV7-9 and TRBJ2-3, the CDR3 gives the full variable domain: DTGVSQNPRHKITKRGQNVTFRCDPISEHNRLYWYRQTLGQGPEFLTYFQNEAQLEKSRLLSDRFSAERPKGSFSTLEIQRTEQGDSAMYLCASSRQRALGTDTQYFGPGTRLTVL.

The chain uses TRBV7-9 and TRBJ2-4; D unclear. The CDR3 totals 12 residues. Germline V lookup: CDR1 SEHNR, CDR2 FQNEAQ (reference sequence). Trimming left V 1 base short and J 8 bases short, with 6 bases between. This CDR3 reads CASSLGGDIQYF. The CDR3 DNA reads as TGTGCCAGCAGCTTAGGTGGGGACATTCAGTACTTC.

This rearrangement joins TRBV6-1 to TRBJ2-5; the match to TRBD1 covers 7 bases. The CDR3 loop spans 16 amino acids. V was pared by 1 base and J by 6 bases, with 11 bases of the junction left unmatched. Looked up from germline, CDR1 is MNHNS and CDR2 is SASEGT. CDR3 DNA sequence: TGTGCCAGCAGTGAAGATAGTTTCGACAGGGAAAAGACCCAGTACTTC. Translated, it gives CASSEDSFDREKTQYF.

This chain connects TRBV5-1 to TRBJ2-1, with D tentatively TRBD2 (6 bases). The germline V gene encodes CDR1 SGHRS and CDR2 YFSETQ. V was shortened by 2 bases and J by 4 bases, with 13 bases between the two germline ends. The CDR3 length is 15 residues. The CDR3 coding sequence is TGCGCCAGCAGCTTAGTCGGGGGTGATTACAATGAGCAGTTCTTC. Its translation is CASSLVGGDYNEQFF.

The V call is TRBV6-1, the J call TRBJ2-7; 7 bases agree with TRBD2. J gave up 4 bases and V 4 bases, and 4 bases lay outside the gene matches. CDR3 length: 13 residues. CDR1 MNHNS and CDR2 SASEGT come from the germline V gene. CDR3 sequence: CASSGGLGYEQYF. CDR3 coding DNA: TGTGCCAGCAGTGGAGGACTAGGTTACGAGCAGTACTTC.

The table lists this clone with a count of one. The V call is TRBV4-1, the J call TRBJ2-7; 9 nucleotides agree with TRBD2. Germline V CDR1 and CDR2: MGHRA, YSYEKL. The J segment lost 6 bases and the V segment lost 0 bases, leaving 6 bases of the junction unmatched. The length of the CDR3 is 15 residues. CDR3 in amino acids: CASSQDRAGGREQYF. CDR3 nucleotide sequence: TGCGCCAGCAGCCAAGATCGAGCGGGAGGACGCGAGCAGTACTTC.

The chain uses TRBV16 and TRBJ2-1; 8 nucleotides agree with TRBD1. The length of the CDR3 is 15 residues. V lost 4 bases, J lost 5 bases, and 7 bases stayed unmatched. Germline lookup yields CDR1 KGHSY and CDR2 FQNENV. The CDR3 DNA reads TGTGCCAGCAGCCCTGGACAGGGTTACAACAATGAGCAGTTCTTC. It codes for CASSPGQGYNNEQFF.

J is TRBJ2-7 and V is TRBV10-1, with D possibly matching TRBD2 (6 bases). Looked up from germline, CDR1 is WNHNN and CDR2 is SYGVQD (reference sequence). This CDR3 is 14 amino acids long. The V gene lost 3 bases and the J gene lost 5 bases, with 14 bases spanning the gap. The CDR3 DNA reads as TGCGCCAGCAGTGAAGGCAGGGAGGTTGACGAGCAGTACTTC. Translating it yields CASSEGREVDEQYF.

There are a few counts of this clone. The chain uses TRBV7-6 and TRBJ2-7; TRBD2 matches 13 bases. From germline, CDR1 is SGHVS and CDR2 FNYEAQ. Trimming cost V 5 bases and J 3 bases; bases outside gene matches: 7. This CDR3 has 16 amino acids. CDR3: CASSPLGTSGNYEQYF. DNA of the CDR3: TGTGCCAGCAGCCCCCTAGGGACTAGCGGGAACTACGAGCAGTACTTC.

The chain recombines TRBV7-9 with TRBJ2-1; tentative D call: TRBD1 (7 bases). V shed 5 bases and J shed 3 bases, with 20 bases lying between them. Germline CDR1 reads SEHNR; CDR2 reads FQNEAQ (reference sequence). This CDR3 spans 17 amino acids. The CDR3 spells CASSPRAGTVHYNEQFF. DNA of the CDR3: TGTGCCAGCAGCCCTAGGGCGGGGACAGTCCACTACAATGAGCAGTTCTTC.

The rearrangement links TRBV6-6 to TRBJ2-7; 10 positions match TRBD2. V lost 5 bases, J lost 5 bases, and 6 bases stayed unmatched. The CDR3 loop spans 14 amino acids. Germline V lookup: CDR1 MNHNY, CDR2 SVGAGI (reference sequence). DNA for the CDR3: TGTGCCAGCAGTCCTAGCGGGAGCATGCACGAGCAGTACTTC. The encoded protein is CASSPSGSMHEQYF.